These 30 T cell receptor beta chains share one sample of origin, sequenced in a study of blood T cell repertoires in COVID-19. The assay was immunoSEQ multiplex PCR, and TCRdb's table has in-frame clones only and misses some. The data contain approximately 200,000 clones, under 90% of them singletons. The sequenced material came from peripheral blood. These TCRs come from a woman older than 75 with COVID-19, enrolled during active disease.

The V gene is TRBV29-1, the J gene TRBJ1-5; 8 bases align to TRBD1. The CDR3 totals 15 residues. After removal of 6 bases from V and 5 bases from J, the junction contained 12 bases not matched to a gene. Germline V gene lookup returns CDR1 SQVTM and CDR2 ANQGSEA. Here the CDR3 DNA reads TGCAGCGTCGTTATTACAGGGGGGACGGATCAGCCCCAGCATTTT. Translating gives CSVVITGGTDQPQHF. Full variable domain (outside the CDR3, taken from reference TRBV29-1 and TRBJ1-5): SAVISQKPSRDICQRGTSLTIQCQVDSQVTMMFWYRQQPGQSLTLIATANQGSEATYESGFVIDKFPISRPNLTFSTLTVSNMSPEDSSIYLCSVVITGGTDQPQHFGDGTRLSIL.

The chain links TRBV12-3 or TRBV12-4 to TRBJ1-1; D uncertain. V was clipped by 0 bases and J by 10 bases, with 12 bases between them. The CDR3 contains 13 residues. The CDR3 here is CASSLARRVAAFF. DNA for the CDR3: TGTGCCAGCAGTTTAGCGCGGAGGGTGGCAGCTTTCTTT.

This sequence joins TRBV5-1 and TRBJ2-6; the D is unclear. The germline V gene encodes CDR1 SGHRS and CDR2 YFSETQ. V shed 5 bases and J shed 0 bases, with 12 bases lying between them. CDR3 size: 16 residues. The CDR3 sequence is CASSRAAYSGANVLTF. In DNA form, the CDR3 reads TGCGCCAGCAGTCGTGCGGCGTACTCTGGGGCCAACGTCCTGACTTTC.

This chain links TRBV7-2 with TRBJ2-1, with 13 bases lining up with TRBD2. V was clipped by 5 bases and J by 2 bases; unmatched bases: 12. CDR3 length equals 19 residues. Germline loops: CDR1 SGHTA, CDR2 FQGNSA. The CDR3 sequence: CASSGRGLAGSAAYNEQFF. In DNA, the CDR3 is TGTGCCAGCAGCGGCCGGGGACTAGCGGGGTCCGCGGCCTACAATGAGCAGTTCTTC.

The chain couples TRBV7-2 to TRBJ1-4, with D unclear. The CDR3 covers 18 residues. Between the trimmed V and J ends, which lost 5 bases and 0 bases, there was a span of 19 bases. Per germline, CDR1 SGHTA and CDR2 FQGNSA. The CDR3 nucleotides read TGTGCCAGCAGCCCCGTTATAGGGAGAAGGGCAACTAATGAAAAACTGTTTTTT. It codes for CASSPVIGRRATNEKLFF. Full variable domain (remainder filled in from reference TRBV7-2 and TRBJ1-4): GAGVSQSPSNKVTEKGKDVELRCDPISGHTALYWYRQSLGQGLEFLIYFQGNSAPDKSGLPSDRFSAERTGGSVSTLTIQRTQQEDSAVYLCASSPVIGRRATNEKLFFGSGTQLSVL.

The chain employs TRBV5-5 and TRBJ1-1, with D maybe TRBD1 (6 bases). With 4 bases removed from V and 7 bases from J, the gap between germline ends came to 20 bases. This CDR3 has 15 residues. Germline CDR1 is SGHKS and CDR2 is YYEKEE (reference sequence). CDR3 in DNA: TGTGCCAGCAGCCCCCCCCGGGGGGGGGCCGTTGAAGCTTTCTTT. This sequence encodes CASSPPRGGAVEAFF. Using reference TRBV5-5 and TRBJ1-1 for the parts outside the CDR3, the full variable domain is DAGVTQSPTHLIKTRGQQVTLRCSPISGHKSVSWYQQVLGQGPQFIFQYYEKEERGRGNFPDRFSARQFPNYSSELNVNALLLGDSALYLCASSPPRGGAVEAFFGQGTRLTVV.

On this clone itself: Other DNA sequences within the sample encode an identical CDR3. The chain uses TRBV5-1 and TRBJ2-6, with no clear D. Germline loops: CDR1 SGHRS, CDR2 YFSETQ. The CDR3 covers 15 residues. Trimming cost V 0 bases and J 0 bases, with 4 bases left between them. CDR3: CASSLVSSGANVLTF. In DNA form, the CDR3 reads TGCGCCAGCAGCTTGGTGAGCTCTGGGGCCAACGTCCTGACTTTC. The whole variable domain, filled in from reference TRBV5-1 and TRBJ2-6, reads KAGVTQTPRYLIKTRGQQVTLSCSPISGHRSVSWYQQTPGQGLQFLFEYFSETQRNKGNFPGRFSGRQFSNSRSEMNVSTLELGDSALYLCASSLVSSGANVLTFGAGSRLTVL.

V gene TRBV6-2 or TRBV6-3 combines with J gene TRBJ1-5; 8 bases map to TRBD1. The germline V gene encodes CDR1 MNHEY and CDR2 SVGEGT. The CDR3 length is 15 residues. Trimming cost V 4 bases and J 7 bases; bases outside gene matches: 9. This chain's CDR3 is CASSFGQGVGQPQHF. The CDR3, as DNA: TGTGCCAGCAGTTTTGGACAGGGTGTGGGACAGCCCCAGCATTTT.

The chain combines TRBV30 with TRBJ1-1, with D hard to call. This CDR3 contains 12 residues. Trimming cost V 1 base and J 4 bases, with 7 bases left between them. Germline V gives CDR1 GTSNPN, CDR2 SVGIG (reference sequence). CDR3 region: CAWSGSGTEAFF. CDR3 DNA: TGTGCCTGGAGTGGATCCGGCACTGAAGCTTTCTTT.

The chain joins TRBV5-4 to TRBJ1-2, with a weak D call TRBD1 (6 bases). Trimming pared 0 bases from V and 4 bases from J, leaving 7 bases between. This CDR3 is built from 13 residues. Germline V CDR1 and CDR2: SGHNT, YYREEE (reference sequence). The CDR3 is CASSLDRVYGYTF. The DNA of the CDR3 is TGTGCCAGCAGCTTGGACAGGGTCTATGGCTACACCTTC.

Only a few counts were recorded for this clone. V gene TRBV28 combines with J gene TRBJ2-7; tentatively, D is TRBD1 (5 bases). V was clipped by 4 bases and J by 3 bases, with 10 bases between them. The CDR3 has 13 residues. Germline CDR1 reads MDHEN; CDR2 reads SYDVKM. The DNA for the CDR3 is TGTGCCAGCAGTTCCGACAGAGGCTACGAGCAGTACGTC. Protein product: CASSSDRGYEQYV.

This clone showed up just a few times. CDR3 residues: CASSRERGQTTEAFF. Written as DNA, the CDR3 is TGTGCCAGCAGCAGGGAAAGGGGGCAGACGACTGAAGCTTTCTTT. The chain joins TRBV7-9 to TRBJ1-1; 7 bases agree with TRBD1. The CDR3 consists of 15 residues. Germline trimming cut 5 bases from V and 5 bases from J; bases unmatched to any gene: 11. Germline V gene sequence: CDR1 SEHNR, CDR2 FQNEAQ (reference sequence).

This rearrangement joins TRBV6-5 to TRBJ2-7; possible D gene TRBD2, 6 bases. The CDR3 is 14 amino acids. V lost 7 bases, J lost 3 bases, and 16 bases lay in between. The germline V gene encodes CDR1 MNHEY and CDR2 SVGAGI. This CDR3 reads CASTKLSGDYEQYF. In DNA form, the CDR3 reads TGTGCCAGCACCAAACTCTCGGGAGACTACGAGCAGTACTTC.

The chain joins TRBV11-2 to TRBJ2-1; TRBD2 is a possible D gene (5 bases). Germline CDR1 and CDR2: SGHAT and FQNNGV. Trimming removed 2 bases from V and 0 bases from J, with 8 bases in between. CDR3 size: 15 residues. Here the CDR3 reads CASSLNSVSYNEQFF. The CDR3 region has the DNA TGTGCCAGCAGCTTAAATAGCGTCTCCTACAATGAGCAGTTCTTC.

DNA of the CDR3: TGTGCCAGCCTGAGGAACACTGAAGCTTTCTTT. Protein: CASLRNTEAFF. The rearrangement joins TRBV25-1 to TRBJ1-1; D unclear. V was shortened by 8 bases and J by 1 base, with 5 bases between the two germline ends. This CDR3 contains 11 residues. The V gene's germline CDR1 is MGHDK and CDR2 SYGVNS.

The V and J genes are TRBV5-5 and TRBJ1-2; tentatively, D is TRBD1 (6 bases). Germline CDR1 is SGHKS and CDR2 is YYEKEE (reference sequence). Trimming pared 2 bases from V and 2 bases from J, leaving 10 bases between. This CDR3 has 14 residues. Written as DNA, the CDR3 is TGTGCCAGCAGCTTACAGGGAATCAACTATGGCTACACCTTC. This encodes CASSLQGINYGYTF.

CDR3 DNA: TGTGCCAGCAGCTTAAGGTCCGGGACTAGCGGGGGACGCACAGATACGCAGTATTTT. It is translated as CASSLRSGTSGGRTDTQYF. The chain uses TRBV7-2 and TRBJ2-3; 14 bases are shared with TRBD2. The CDR3 totals 19 residues. The trim removed 2 bases at V and 1 base at J, leaving 8 bases unmatched. The germline V gene has CDR1 SGHTA and CDR2 FQGNSA.

This chain connects TRBV15 to TRBJ1-1, with TRBD1 identical over 9 bases. The CDR3 is made up of 14 amino acids. Germline V CDR1 and CDR2: LNHNV, YYDKDF (reference sequence). After removal of 5 bases from V and 5 bases from J, the junction contained 6 bases not matched to a gene. The CDR3 region is CATSPRDRVTEAFF. The CDR3 region has the DNA TGTGCCACCAGCCCCCGGGACAGGGTGACTGAAGCTTTCTTT.

The chain carries TRBV6-5 and TRBJ1-1, with a possible D match to TRBD1 (6 bases). With 4 bases removed from V and 6 bases from J, the gap between germline ends came to 12 bases. The CDR3 has 13 amino acids. Germline CDR1 reads MNHEY; CDR2 reads SVGAGI. CDR3 DNA: TGTGCCAGCAGTTTCCGACAGGCCCCTGAAGCTTTCTTT. This gives the protein CASSFRQAPEAFF.

The chain joins TRBV2 to TRBJ1-1, with no clear D. Per the germline V gene, CDR1 is SNHLY and CDR2 is FYNNEI. V dropped 7 bases and J dropped 1 base, with 10 bases sitting between them. CDR3 size: 13 residues. This chain's CDR3 is CASMGRQNTEAFF. In DNA, the CDR3 is TGTGCCAGCATGGGCAGACAGAACACTGAAGCTTTCTTT. The full variable domain, rest sourced from reference TRBV2 and TRBJ1-1, is EPEVTQTPSHQVTQMGQEVILRCVPISNHLYFYWYRQILGQKVEFLVSFYNNEISEKSEIFDDQFSVERPDGSNFTLKIRSTKLEDSAMYFCASMGRQNTEAFFGQGTRLTVV.

CDR3 sequence: CASSPGPGTSGGWQFF. CDR3 coding DNA: TGTGCCAGCTCACCAGGACCCGGGACTAGCGGGGGGTGGCAGTTCTTC. V usage is TRBV18 and J usage is TRBJ2-1; 15 positions match TRBD2. The CDR3 spans 16 residues. The germline V gene encodes CDR1 KGHSH and CDR2 LQKENI. Losses at the gene ends were 2 bases for V and 12 bases for J; bases not matched to a gene: 8. The full variable domain, with the rest looked up from reference TRBV18 and TRBJ2-1, is NAGVMQNPRHLVRRRGQEARLRCSPMKGHSHVYWYRQLPEEGLKFMVYLQKENIIDESGMPKERFSAEFPKEGPSILRIQQVVRGDSAAYFCASSPGPGTSGGWQFFGPGTRLTVL.

This clone was counted only a few times. This sequence joins TRBV10-3 and TRBJ2-1, with unresolved D. The V gene lost 3 bases and the J gene lost 6 bases, with 12 bases spanning the gap. Germline V lookup: CDR1 ENHRY, CDR2 SYGVKD. There are 14 residues in the CDR3. This CDR3 is CAISDGARLNEQFF. The CDR3 nucleotides are TGTGCCATCAGTGACGGTGCGAGGCTCAATGAGCAGTTCTTC.

The chain has TRBV28 and TRBJ1-4; D is perhaps TRBD1 (5 bases). The V and J ends lost 3 bases and 8 bases respectively, with 16 bases between them. Germline V lookup: CDR1 MDHEN, CDR2 SYDVKM. The CDR3 has 15 residues. Here the CDR3 reads CASSFHLGGAEKLFF. CDR3 bases: TGTGCCAGCAGTTTCCATCTTGGCGGGGCCGAAAAACTGTTTTTT.

The chain employs TRBV11-2 and TRBJ1-4; no reliable D call. Germline assignment: CDR1 SGHAT and CDR2 FQNNGV. This CDR3 has 11 amino acids. With 6 bases removed from V and 6 bases from J, the gap between germline ends came to 5 bases. As DNA, the CDR3 is TGTGCCAGCAGAGCTTATGAAAAACTGTTTTTT. This encodes CASRAYEKLFF.

This chain links TRBV3-1 (or the pseudogene TRBV3-2) with TRBJ1-2; D is uncertain. The CDR3 contains 14 residues. Trimming removed 3 bases at V and 4 bases at J, with 12 bases between. Looked up from germline, CDR1 is LGHDT and CDR2 is YNNKEL (reference sequence). In DNA, the CDR3 is TGTGCCAGCAGCCAGGTGGAGGGCGTCTATGGCTACACCTTC. It is translated as CASSQVEGVYGYTF.

The CDR3 DNA is TGTGCCAGCAGTGGGCACCGGGACAGGGTGACAGATACGCAGTATTTT. It codes for CASSGHRDRVTDTQYF. The V call is TRBV6-1, the J call TRBJ2-3; TRBD1 agrees at 9 bases. V trimming: 4 bases; J trimming: 3 bases; junction bases outside the gene matches: 8. This CDR3 region has 16 residues. Germline assignment: CDR1 MNHNS and CDR2 SASEGT.

This chain links TRBV6-5 with TRBJ1-1, with TRBD1 matching over 7 bases. Germline V gene lookup returns CDR1 MNHEY and CDR2 SVGAGI. The CDR3 loop spans 13 amino acids. V trimming: 1 base; J trimming: 7 bases; junction bases outside the gene matches: 3. This chain's CDR3 is CASSYFGQVEAFF. For the CDR3, the DNA is TGTGCCAGCAGTTACTTCGGACAGGTTGAAGCTTTCTTT.

V and J are TRBV5-1 and TRBJ2-7; weak D call: TRBD1 (6 bases). The CDR3 loop spans 14 amino acids. Germline V lookup: CDR1 SGHRS, CDR2 YFSETQ. V dropped 4 bases and J dropped 4 bases, with 15 bases sitting between them. CDR3 in amino acids: CASSPRQDKYEQYF. The CDR3 nucleotides read TGCGCCAGCAGCCCCAGACAGGACAAATACGAGCAGTACTTC. The variable domain in full, with the rest retrieved from reference TRBV5-1 and TRBJ2-7, is KAGVTQTPRYLIKTRGQQVTLSCSPISGHRSVSWYQQTPGQGLQFLFEYFSETQRNKGNFPGRFSGRQFSNSRSEMNVSTLELGDSALYLCASSPRQDKYEQYFGPGTRLTVT.

J is TRBJ1-1 and V is TRBV2; the match to TRBD1 covers 7 bases. This CDR3 has 14 amino acids. CDR1 SNHLY and CDR2 FYNNEI come from the germline V gene. Losses at the gene ends were 6 bases for V and 4 bases for J; bases not matched to a gene: 8. The CDR3 sequence is CASRVRGQGTEAFF. The CDR3 DNA reads as TGTGCCAGCAGAGTGAGGGGGCAAGGCACTGAAGCTTTCTTT.

V usage is TRBV7-2 and J usage is TRBJ2-1; D unclear. Per the germline V gene, CDR1 is SGHTA and CDR2 is FQGNSA. V was pared by 7 bases and J by 4 bases, with 17 bases between. CDR3 size: 15 residues. This CDR3 reads CASKPPGAEYNEQFF. CDR3 DNA: TGTGCCAGCAAACCCCCAGGTGCAGAGTACAATGAGCAGTTCTTC.